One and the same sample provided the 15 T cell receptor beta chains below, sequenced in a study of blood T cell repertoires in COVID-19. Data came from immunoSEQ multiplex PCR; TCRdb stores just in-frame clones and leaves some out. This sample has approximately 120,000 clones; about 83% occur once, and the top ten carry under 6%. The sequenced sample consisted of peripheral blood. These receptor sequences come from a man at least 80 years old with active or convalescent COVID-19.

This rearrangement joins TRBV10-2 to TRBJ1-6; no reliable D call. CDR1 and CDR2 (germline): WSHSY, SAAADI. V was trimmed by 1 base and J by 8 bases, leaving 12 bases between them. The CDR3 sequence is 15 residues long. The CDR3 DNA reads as TGCGCCAGCAGTGAGTTCAGCGGGAGATATTCACCCCTCCACTTT. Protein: CASSEFSGRYSPLHF.

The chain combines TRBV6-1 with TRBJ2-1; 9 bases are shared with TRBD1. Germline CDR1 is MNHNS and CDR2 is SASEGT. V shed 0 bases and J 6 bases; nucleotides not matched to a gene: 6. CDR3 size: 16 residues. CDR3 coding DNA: TGTGCCAGCAGTGAAGCGGGACAGGGAGGGGGCAATGAGCAGTTCTTC. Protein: CASSEAGQGGGNEQFF.

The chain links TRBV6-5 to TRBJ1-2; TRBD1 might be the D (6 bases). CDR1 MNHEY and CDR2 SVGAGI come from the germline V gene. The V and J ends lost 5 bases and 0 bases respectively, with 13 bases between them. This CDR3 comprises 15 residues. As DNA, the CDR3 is TGTGCCAGCAGTCCCGGACAGTTAGCTAACTATGGCTACACCTTC. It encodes CASSPGQLANYGYTF.

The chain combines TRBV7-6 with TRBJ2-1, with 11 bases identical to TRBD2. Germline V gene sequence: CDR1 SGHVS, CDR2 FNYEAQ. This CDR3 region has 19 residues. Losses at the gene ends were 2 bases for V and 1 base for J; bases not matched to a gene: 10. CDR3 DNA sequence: TGTGCCAGCAGCTTACGGCCTAGCGGGGGGCTAGGATCCTACAATGAGCAGTTCTTC. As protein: CASSLRPSGGLGSYNEQFF.

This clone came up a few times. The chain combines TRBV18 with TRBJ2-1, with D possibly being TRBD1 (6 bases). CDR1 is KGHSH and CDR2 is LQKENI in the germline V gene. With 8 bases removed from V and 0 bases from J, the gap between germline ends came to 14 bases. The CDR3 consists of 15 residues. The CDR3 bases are TGTGCCAGCCAAAAGACAGGCGACTCCTACAATGAGCAGTTCTTC. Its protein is CASQKTGDSYNEQFF.

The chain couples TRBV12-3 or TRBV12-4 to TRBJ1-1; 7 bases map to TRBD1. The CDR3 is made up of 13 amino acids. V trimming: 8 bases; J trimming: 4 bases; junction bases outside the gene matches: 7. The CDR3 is CASSGAGGTEAFF. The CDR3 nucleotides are TGTGCCAGCTCGGGGGCAGGGGGCACTGAAGCTTTCTTT.

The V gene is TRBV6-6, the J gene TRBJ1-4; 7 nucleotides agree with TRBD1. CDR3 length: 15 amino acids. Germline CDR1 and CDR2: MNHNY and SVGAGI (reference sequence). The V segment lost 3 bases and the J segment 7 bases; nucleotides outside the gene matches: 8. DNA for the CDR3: TGTGCCAGCAGTTATCCCACAGGGGAGCTTGAAAAACTGTTTTTT. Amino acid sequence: CASSYPTGELEKLFF.

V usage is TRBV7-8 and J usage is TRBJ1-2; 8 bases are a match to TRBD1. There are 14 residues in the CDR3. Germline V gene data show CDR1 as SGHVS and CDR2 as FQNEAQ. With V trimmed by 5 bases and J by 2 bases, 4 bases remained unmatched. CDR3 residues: CASSPDRANYGYTF. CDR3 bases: TGTGCCAGCAGCCCGGACAGGGCAAACTATGGCTACACCTTC. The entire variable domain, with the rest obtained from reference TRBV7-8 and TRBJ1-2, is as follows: GAGVSQSPRYKVAKRGQDVALRCDPISGHVSLFWYQQALGQGPEFLTYFQNEAQLDKSGLPSDRFFAERPEGSVSTLKIQRTQQEDSAVYLCASSPDRANYGYTFGSGTRLTVV.

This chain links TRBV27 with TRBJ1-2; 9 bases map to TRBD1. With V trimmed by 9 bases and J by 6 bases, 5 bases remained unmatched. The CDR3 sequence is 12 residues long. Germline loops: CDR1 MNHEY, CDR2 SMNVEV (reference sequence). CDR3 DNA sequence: TGTGCCAGTAGGACAGGGGCGGATGGCTACACCTTC. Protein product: CASRTGADGYTF.

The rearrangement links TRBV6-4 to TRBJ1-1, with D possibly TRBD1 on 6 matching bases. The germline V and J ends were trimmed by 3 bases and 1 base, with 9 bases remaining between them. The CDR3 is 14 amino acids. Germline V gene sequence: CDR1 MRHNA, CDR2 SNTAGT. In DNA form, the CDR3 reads TGTGCCAGCAGTGAGGGGACACCGAACACTGAAGCTTTCTTT. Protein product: CASSEGTPNTEAFF.

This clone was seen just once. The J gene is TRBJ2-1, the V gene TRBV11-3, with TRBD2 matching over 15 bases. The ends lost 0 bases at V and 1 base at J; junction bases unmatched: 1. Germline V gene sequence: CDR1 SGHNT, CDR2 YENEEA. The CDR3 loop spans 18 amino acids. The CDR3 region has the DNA TGTGCCAGCAGCTTAGAGGGGACTAGCGGGGGGTCCTACAATGAGCAGTTCTTC. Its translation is CASSLEGTSGGSYNEQFF.

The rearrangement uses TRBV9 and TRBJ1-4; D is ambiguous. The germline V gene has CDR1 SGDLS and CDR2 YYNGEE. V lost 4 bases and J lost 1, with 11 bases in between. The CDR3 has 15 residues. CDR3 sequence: CASSPSEITNEKLFF. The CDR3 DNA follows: TGTGCCAGCAGCCCTTCGGAGATAACTAATGAAAAACTGTTTTTT.

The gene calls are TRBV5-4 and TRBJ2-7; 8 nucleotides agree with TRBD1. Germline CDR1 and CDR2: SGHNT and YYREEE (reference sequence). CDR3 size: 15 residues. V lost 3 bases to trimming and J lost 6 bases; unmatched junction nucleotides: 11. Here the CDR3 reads CASSWGQETSGEQYF. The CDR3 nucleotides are TGTGCCAGCAGCTGGGGACAGGAGACCTCGGGCGAGCAGTACTTC.

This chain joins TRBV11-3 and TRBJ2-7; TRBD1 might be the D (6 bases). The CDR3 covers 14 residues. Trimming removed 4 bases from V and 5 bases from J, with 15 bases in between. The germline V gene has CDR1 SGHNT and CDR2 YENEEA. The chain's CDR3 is CASSSYRENDEQYF. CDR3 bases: TGTGCCAGCAGCTCCTACAGGGAGAACGACGAGCAGTACTTC.

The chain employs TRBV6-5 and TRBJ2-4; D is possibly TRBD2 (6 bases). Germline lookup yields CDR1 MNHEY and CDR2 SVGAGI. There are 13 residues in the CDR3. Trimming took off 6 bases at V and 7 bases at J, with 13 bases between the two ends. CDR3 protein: CASRDTGSNIQYF. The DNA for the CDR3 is TGTGCCAGCAGAGACACCGGGAGTAACATTCAGTACTTC.